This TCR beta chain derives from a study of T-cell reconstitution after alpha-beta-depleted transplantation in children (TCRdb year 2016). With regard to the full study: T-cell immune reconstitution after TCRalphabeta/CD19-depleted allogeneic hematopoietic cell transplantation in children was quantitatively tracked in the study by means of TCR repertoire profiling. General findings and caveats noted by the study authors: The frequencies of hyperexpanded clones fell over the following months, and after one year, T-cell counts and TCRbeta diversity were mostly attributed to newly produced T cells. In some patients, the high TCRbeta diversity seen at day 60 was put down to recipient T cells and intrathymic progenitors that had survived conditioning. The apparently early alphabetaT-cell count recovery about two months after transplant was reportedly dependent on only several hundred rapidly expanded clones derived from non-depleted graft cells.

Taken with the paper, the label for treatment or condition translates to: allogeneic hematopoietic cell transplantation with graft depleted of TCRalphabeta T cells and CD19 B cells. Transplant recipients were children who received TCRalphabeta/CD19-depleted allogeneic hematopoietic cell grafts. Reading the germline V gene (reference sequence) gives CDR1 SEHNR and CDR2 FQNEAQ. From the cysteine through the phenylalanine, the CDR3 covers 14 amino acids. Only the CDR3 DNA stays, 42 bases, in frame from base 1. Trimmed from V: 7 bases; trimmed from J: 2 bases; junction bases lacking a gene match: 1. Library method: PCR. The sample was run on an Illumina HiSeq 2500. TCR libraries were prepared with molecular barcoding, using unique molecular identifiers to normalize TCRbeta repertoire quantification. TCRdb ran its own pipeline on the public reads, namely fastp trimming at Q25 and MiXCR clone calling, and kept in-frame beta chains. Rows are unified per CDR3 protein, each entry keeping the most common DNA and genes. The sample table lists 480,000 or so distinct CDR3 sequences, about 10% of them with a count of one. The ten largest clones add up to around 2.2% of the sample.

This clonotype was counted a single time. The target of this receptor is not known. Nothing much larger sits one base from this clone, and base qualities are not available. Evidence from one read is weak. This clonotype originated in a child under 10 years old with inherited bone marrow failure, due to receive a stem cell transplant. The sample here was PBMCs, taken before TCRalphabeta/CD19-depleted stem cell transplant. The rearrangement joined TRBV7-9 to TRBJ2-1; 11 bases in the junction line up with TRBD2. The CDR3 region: CASTGLAAYNEQFF. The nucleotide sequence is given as TGTGCCAGCACGGGACTAGCGGCCTACAATGAGCAGTTCTTC.